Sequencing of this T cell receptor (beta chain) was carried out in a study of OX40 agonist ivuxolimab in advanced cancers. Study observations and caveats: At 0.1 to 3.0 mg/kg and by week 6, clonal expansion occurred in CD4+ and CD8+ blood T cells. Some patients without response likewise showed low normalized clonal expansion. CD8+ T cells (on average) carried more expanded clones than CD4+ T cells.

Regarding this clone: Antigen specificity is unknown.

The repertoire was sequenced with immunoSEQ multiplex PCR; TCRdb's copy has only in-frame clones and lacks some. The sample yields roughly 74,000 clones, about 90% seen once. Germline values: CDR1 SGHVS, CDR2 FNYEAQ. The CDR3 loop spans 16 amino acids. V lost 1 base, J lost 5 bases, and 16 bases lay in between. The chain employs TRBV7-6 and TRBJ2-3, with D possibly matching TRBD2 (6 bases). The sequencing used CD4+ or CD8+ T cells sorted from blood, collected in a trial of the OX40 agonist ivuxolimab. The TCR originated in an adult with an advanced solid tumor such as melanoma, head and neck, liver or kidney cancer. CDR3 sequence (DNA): TGTGCCAGCAGCTTAGAGGAGTGGGGGGAGGAAGATACGCAGTATTTT. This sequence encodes CASSLEEWGEEDTQYF. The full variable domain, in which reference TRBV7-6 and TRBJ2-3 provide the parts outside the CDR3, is GAGVSQSPRYKVTKRGQDVALRCDPISGHVSLYWYRQALGQGPEFLTYFNYEAQQDKSGLPNDRFSAERPEGSISTLTIQRTEQRDSAMYRCASSLEEWGEEDTQYFGPGTRLTVL.